This T cell receptor (beta chain) is from a study of blood T cell repertoires in COVID-19 (TCRdb year 2020). About the investigation overall: Samples from collaborators originated in the United States, Italy and Spain and spanned both the acute and convalescent phases of COVID-19. The material from the prospective study consisted of cDNA or gDNA derived from T cells, B-cell-depleted T cells, or PBMCs. Subjects who had been exposed to COVID-19, were actively infected with it, or had recovered from it provided the deeply sampled blood TCRbeta repertoires that made up the dataset. The repertoires were released in a freely available public database intended as a resource for research on the immune response to SARS-CoV-2. The samples were drawn from the first 160 participants of the ongoing ImmuneRACE study and from 950 to 1,500 subjects provided by 6 global collaborators. Sample metadata almost always included a de-identified subject ID, COVID-19 status, age in years and sex. Where available, HLA class I and class II types were obtained from metadata supplied by the sample provider rather than from assay-based typing.

Unmatched junction bases come to 2, with V trimmed by 5 bases and J by 4 bases. The CDR3 has 13 amino acids, counting the end cysteine and phenylalanine. This entry keeps only the CDR3 DNA: 39 bases, framed from base 1. On this clone: What this receptor recognizes is not known. Being one base from a much bigger clone, this may be a read error.

Each collaborating institution followed its own protocols to collect whole blood in K2EDTA tubes. For TCRbeta analysis, collaborators shipped samples in one of three forms: frozen whole blood, isolated PBMCs, or DNA extracted from either of those sample types. TCRbeta CDR3 regions were amplified from genomic DNA by means of the immunoSEQ Assay, a bias-controlled multiplex PCR. As for how the authors treated the data: Nucleated cell counts per sample were estimated from amplification of reference gene primers within the assay. To quantify the absolute abundance of each unique TCRbeta CDR3 rearrangement, sequence reads were collapsed and filtered. For each sample, productive Simpson clonality was calculated as the square root of Simpson's diversity index across productive rearrangements. Not all clones reach the TCRdb copy of this immuneACCESS table, which keeps in-frame sequences only. Checked studies attribute under half of the gap to unresolved V genes and leave the rest unexplained. Clone size and the V and J calls come from that table; the DNA yielded D and trimming. The table for this sample lists 76,000 or so clones; roughly four fifths of them were counted only once. Clones ranked in the top ten supply around 10% of the sample.

What the study reported, not specific to this receptor: How much clinical and demographic metadata was included differed by source and by participant, and the metadata was provided uncurated.

Sequencing input: peripheral blood. The chain was built from TRBV12-3 or TRBV12-4 and TRBJ2-7, with 10 middle bases fitting TRBD1. This TCR was recovered from a man in his fifties with acute or convalescent COVID-19. The CDR3 sequence is CASSGDRGYEQYF. The base sequence is TGTGCCAGCAGTGGGGACAGGGGTTACGAGCAGTACTTC.